The rows below give T cell receptor beta chains drawn from one sample of a study of blood T cell repertoires in COVID-19. Profiled with immunoSEQ multiplex PCR; TCRdb holds only in-frame clones, not every one. The data hold about 70,000 clones, with roughly 86% observed a single time. The sequenced sample was peripheral blood. The receptors were gathered from a human donor in a cohort sampled during active COVID-19. Each CDR3 is given with its conserved first and last residue. The D gene is left open where the match is weak.

TRBD2	TRBV7-2	TRBJ2-6	CASSLVWRGVSGANVLTF	TGTGCCAGCAGCTTAGTTTGGCGGGGGGTCTCTGGGGCCAACGTCCTGACTTTC
TRBD2	TRBV4-1	TRBJ2-1	CASSQGGLADNEQFF	TGCGCCAGCAGCCAAGGAGGCCTAGCGGACAATGAGCAGTTCTTC
-	TRBV27	TRBJ2-3	CASSLFWVSGDRLQYF	TGTGCCAGCAGTTTATTTTGGGTATCCGGGGATAGGTTGCAGTATTTT
-	TRBV5-1	TRBJ1-4	CASSLVPGQNEKLFF	TGCGCCAGCAGCTTGGTTCCAGGGCAGAATGAAAAACTGTTTTTT
-	TRBV5-6	TRBJ1-2	CASSPLRPTQGSKYGYTF	TGTGCCAGCAGCCCTCTTAGGCCGACTCAGGGGTCCAAATATGGCTACACCTTC
-	TRBV4-3	TRBJ1-6	CASSLATPGTSGPLHF	TGCGCCAGCAGCCTAGCCACCCCCGGGACTTCGGGTCCCCTCCACTTT
-	TRBV15	TRBJ2-3	CATSRETASTDTQYF	TGTGCCACCAGCAGAGAAACAGCTAGCACAGATACGCAGTATTTT
TRBD2	TRBV6-5	TRBJ2-5	CASGRSRGGLETQYF	TGTGCCAGCGGCCGGTCCCGGGGGGGCCTGGAGACCCAGTACTTC
-	TRBV6-2/TRBV6-3	TRBJ2-6	CASSLKGGARAGANVLTF	TGTGCCAGCAGTCTCAAAGGGGGGGCCAGAGCTGGGGCCAACGTCCTGACTTTC
TRBD1	TRBV23-1	TRBJ2-5	CASSQSRDRDGETQYF	TGCGCCAGCAGTCAATCCCGAGACAGGGACGGGGAGACCCAGTACTTC